This entry features one T cell receptor (beta chain) sequence. These data originate in a study of tumor-infiltrating lymphocytes in localized non-small cell lung cancer. Using immunoSEQ multiplex PCR, the repertoire was profiled, and TCRdb retains in-frame clones only, with some absent. The sample records roughly 14,000 clones, about 74% being singletons. The clonotype was recovered from a human donor with non-small cell lung cancer. Material: lung tumor tissue.

DNA for the CDR3: TGCGCCAGCAGCCGAGACGTCCCGGGACAGCACTACGAGCAGTACTTC. Translation: CASSRDVPGQHYEQYF. The genes are TRBV4-1 and TRBJ2-7; 7 bases are shared with TRBD1. After removal of 4 bases from V and 3 bases from J, the junction contained 12 bases not matched to a gene. This CDR3 has 16 residues. Germline V CDR1 and CDR2: MGHRA, YSYEKL.